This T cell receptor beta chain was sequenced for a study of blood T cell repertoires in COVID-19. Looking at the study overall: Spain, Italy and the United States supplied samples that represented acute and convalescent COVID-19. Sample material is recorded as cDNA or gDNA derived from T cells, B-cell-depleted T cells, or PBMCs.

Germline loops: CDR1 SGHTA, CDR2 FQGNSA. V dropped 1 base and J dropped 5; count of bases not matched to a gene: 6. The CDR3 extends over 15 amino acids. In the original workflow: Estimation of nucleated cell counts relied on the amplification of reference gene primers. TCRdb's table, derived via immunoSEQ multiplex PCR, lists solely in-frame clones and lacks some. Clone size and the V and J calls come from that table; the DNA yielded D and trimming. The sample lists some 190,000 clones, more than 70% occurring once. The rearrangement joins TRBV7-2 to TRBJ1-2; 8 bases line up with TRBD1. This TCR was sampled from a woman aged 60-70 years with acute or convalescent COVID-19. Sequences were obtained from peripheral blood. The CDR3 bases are TGTGCCAGCAGCTTAGTAACAGGGGGAGTGTATGGCTACACCTTC. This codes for CASSLVTGGVYGYTF.